These 22 T cell receptor beta chains share one sample of origin, sequenced in a study of immune reconstitution after stem cell transplant in scleroderma. TCRdb re-called the RT-PCR reads through MiXCR, storing one row per CDR3 protein. This repertoire shows 3,500 to 4,000 distinct CDR3 sequences, 5.7% found once; its top ten account for over 15%. This sample was gathered before or after autologous hematopoietic stem cell transplantation (not recorded which). The source is a female donor with systemic sclerosis.

By sample fraction, this clonotype is medium-sized. This chain connects TRBV7-2 to TRBJ2-1, with D possibly matching TRBD1 (5 bases). The CDR3 is 16 residues long. Germline-derived CDR1 and CDR2 are SGHTA and FQGNSA. Trimming took 2 bases from V and 8 from J, leaving 19 bases between them. The CDR3 DNA sequence: TGTGCCAGCAGCTTAACGCGAACCTCGTTAGGGGATGAGCAGTTCTTC. It specifies CASSLTRTSLGDEQFF.

By share of the sample, this clonotype is medium-sized (0.01 to 0.1%). V usage is TRBV5-1 and J usage is TRBJ1-5; 8 positions match TRBD1. With V trimmed by 4 bases and J by 7 bases, 4 bases remained unmatched. CDR3 length: 13 amino acids. Germline CDR1 and CDR2: SGHRS and YFSETQ. The CDR3 reads CASSTDRDQPQHF. The CDR3 DNA follows: TGCGCCAGCAGCACGGACAGGGACCAGCCCCAGCATTTT. Drawing the rest from reference TRBV5-1 and TRBJ1-5, the complete variable domain is KAGVTQTPRYLIKTRGQQVTLSCSPISGHRSVSWYQQTPGQGLQFLFEYFSETQRNKGNFPGRFSGRQFSNSRSEMNVSTLELGDSALYLCASSTDRDQPQHFGDGTRLSIL.

This clonotype is medium-sized by share. The chain joins TRBV6-2 or TRBV6-3 to TRBJ2-7; tentatively, D is TRBD1 (6 bases). The CDR3 length is 15 residues. Trimming cost V 0 bases and J 4 bases, with 13 bases left between them. Germline loops: CDR1 MNHEY, CDR2 SVGEGT. The CDR3 region has the DNA TGTGCCAGCAGTTACTCGACGGACAGCATATACGAGCAGTACTTC. As protein: CASSYSTDSIYEQYF.

This clonotype is labeled as medium-sized. This sequence joins TRBV27 and TRBJ2-1, with TRBD2 matching 16 bases. V trimming: 4 bases; J trimming: 2 bases; junction bases outside the gene matches: 11. The CDR3 runs to 20 residues. Germline V lookup: CDR1 MNHEY, CDR2 SMNVEV (reference sequence). The CDR3 sequence: CASSYKVPGLAGGTYNEQFF. The CDR3, as DNA: TGTGCCAGCAGTTACAAAGTCCCGGGACTAGCGGGAGGGACCTACAATGAGCAGTTCTTC.

This clonotype was counted between two and nine times. V is TRBV7-9 and J is TRBJ2-1; the D gene is possibly TRBD1 (5 bases). V dropped 1 base and J dropped 7 bases, with 11 bases sitting between them. CDR1 and CDR2 from the germline V gene are SEHNR and FQNEAQ (reference sequence). The CDR3 extends over 14 amino acids. The CDR3 protein is CASSLGRATNEQFF. The DNA for the CDR3 is TGTGCCAGCAGCTTAGGCAGGGCCACGAATGAGCAGTTCTTC.

This clonotype counts as medium-sized. The chain recombines TRBV7-8 with TRBJ2-2, with 8 bases that match TRBD2. The CDR3 length is 18 residues. Germline V CDR1 and CDR2: SGHVS, FQNEAQ. V was clipped by 5 bases and J by 3 bases; unmatched bases: 14. For the CDR3, the DNA is TGTGCCAGCAGCCCCCATGGGCTAGCGGGCCGTTACACCGGGGAGCTGTTTTTT. Its protein product is CASSPHGLAGRYTGELFF. Using reference TRBV7-8 and TRBJ2-2 for the parts outside the CDR3, the full variable domain is GAGVSQSPRYKVAKRGQDVALRCDPISGHVSLFWYQQALGQGPEFLTYFQNEAQLDKSGLPSDRFFAERPEGSVSTLKIQRTQQEDSAVYLCASSPHGLAGRYTGELFFGEGSRLTVL.

This clonotype is termed medium-sized. The rearrangement uses TRBV5-1 and TRBJ2-7; 10 positions agree with TRBD1. Germline trimming cut 2 bases from V and 3 bases from J; bases unmatched to any gene: 5. Germline V CDR1 and CDR2: SGHRS, YFSETQ. This CDR3 has 15 amino acids. The CDR3 region has the DNA TGCGCCAGCAGCTTATCCGGGACAGGGGTCTACGAGCAGTACTTC. It encodes CASSLSGTGVYEQYF.

V usage is TRBV29-1 and J usage is TRBJ1-4; no clear D. Germline V gives CDR1 SQVTM, CDR2 ANQGSEA. CDR3 size: 13 residues. Trimming removed 3 bases at V and 8 bases at J, with 13 bases between. The CDR3 coding sequence is TGCAGCGTTGAGCCCAGTCGCGGGGAAAAACTGTTTTTT. This translates into CSVEPSRGEKLFF.

This clonotype rates as medium-sized. The chain couples TRBV5-1 to TRBJ1-1; 8 bases map to TRBD1. In germline, CDR1 is SGHRS, CDR2 YFSETQ. CDR3 length equals 15 residues. The V and J ends lost 0 bases and 1 base, in that order; junction bases with no gene match: 2. The CDR3 DNA is TGCGCCAGCAGCTTGGGTGACAGGGGGAACACTGAAGCTTTCTTT. This gives the protein CASSLGDRGNTEAFF.

The sample holds a few counts of this clonotype. V is TRBV29-1 and J is TRBJ2-3; TRBD2 matches 7 bases. The CDR3 runs 13 residues. Germline loops: CDR1 SQVTM, CDR2 ANQGSEA. After removal of 5 bases from V and 5 bases from J, the junction contained 7 bases not matched to a gene. In nucleotides, the CDR3 is TGCAGCGTTCAGAGTGGGGGGGGAGATACGCAGTATTTT. Its protein is CSVQSGGGDTQYF.

By share, this clonotype ranks as medium-sized. The rearrangement links TRBV29-1 to TRBJ2-3; 8 nucleotides match TRBD1. The CDR3 is made up of 15 amino acids. Germline loops: CDR1 SQVTM, CDR2 ANQGSEA. The J segment lost 0 bases and the V segment lost 6 bases, leaving 8 bases of the junction unmatched. CDR3 bases: TGCAGCGTGACACGAACAGGGGGTAGCACAGATACGCAGTATTTT. This sequence encodes CSVTRTGGSTDTQYF.

This clonotype was seen a handful of times. The genes are TRBV6-5 and TRBJ2-5, with 11 bases identical to TRBD2. This CDR3 is built from 15 residues. In germline, CDR1 is MNHEY, CDR2 SVGAGI. The trim removed 7 bases at V and 1 base at J, leaving 5 bases unmatched. CDR3 sequence: CASIGLAGGQETQYF. CDR3 DNA: TGTGCCAGCATTGGTCTAGCGGGAGGCCAAGAGACCCAGTACTTC.

This clonotype is medium-sized (0.01 to 0.1%) by share. V is TRBV20-1 and J is TRBJ2-7; 11 nucleotides line up with TRBD2. Unmatched junction bases numbered 6, after V lost 5 bases and J lost 0 bases. The CDR3 consists of 15 residues. Germline V CDR1 and CDR2: DFQATT, SNEGSKA (reference sequence). The CDR3 is CSARGTSGLSYEQYF. The CDR3 DNA reads TGCAGTGCTCGAGGGACTAGCGGCCTCTCCTACGAGCAGTACTTC.

Sample share makes this clonotype medium-sized. This chain connects TRBV5-1 to TRBJ1-2; TRBD1 matches 9 bases. The CDR3 totals 14 residues. The junction had 14 bases not matched to a gene; V was cut back by 3 bases and J by 14 bases. The germline V gene has CDR1 SGHRS and CDR2 YFSETQ. The CDR3 DNA follows: TGCGCCAGCAGCTCTCTTGGGACAGGGCCCCCTCTGACCTTC. Protein sequence: CASSSLGTGPPLTF. Full variable domain (outside the CDR3, taken from reference TRBV5-1 and TRBJ1-2): KAGVTQTPRYLIKTRGQQVTLSCSPISGHRSVSWYQQTPGQGLQFLFEYFSETQRNKGNFPGRFSGRQFSNSRSEMNVSTLELGDSALYLCASSSLGTGPPLTFGSGTRLTVV.

This clonotype is medium-sized by share. The gene calls are TRBV12-3 or TRBV12-4 and TRBJ1-5, with no clear D. There are 16 residues in the CDR3. The V gene lost 7 bases and the J gene lost 0 bases, with 16 bases spanning the gap. CDR3 region: CASTPGVSYSNQPQHF. CDR3 coding DNA: TGTGCCAGCACCCCTGGGGTTAGTTATAGCAATCAGCCCCAGCATTTT.

This clonotype qualifies as medium-sized. The rearrangement uses TRBV5-1 and TRBJ2-2; no clear D. The length of the CDR3 is 11 residues. Per germline, CDR1 SGHRS and CDR2 YFSETQ. Trimming removed 4 bases at V and 6 bases at J, with 4 bases between. The CDR3 sequence is CASSPPGELFF. In nucleotides, the CDR3 is TGCGCCAGCAGCCCCCCCGGGGAGCTGTTTTTT.

This clonotype is medium-sized within its sample. The chain employs TRBV2 and TRBJ1-5, with D possibly matching TRBD1 (5 bases). The germline CDR1 and CDR2 sequences are SNHLY and FYNNEI. Trimming left V 3 bases short and J 2 bases short, with 17 bases between. This CDR3 comprises 17 residues. The CDR3 DNA reads TGTGCCAGCAGTGAGGAAGTGGGGCTGCGGGGCAATCAGCCCCAGCATTTT. This encodes CASSEEVGLRGNQPQHF.

V gene TRBV28 combines with J gene TRBJ2-6; D remains ambiguous. V was pared by 4 bases and J by 2 bases, with 6 bases between. The CDR3 is 14 residues long. CDR1 MDHEN and CDR2 SYDVKM come from the germline V gene. The CDR3 bases are TGTGCCAGCAGTTCCTCACCTGGGGCCAACGTCCTGACTTTC. Translation: CASSSSPGANVLTF.

This clonotype is medium-sized within its sample. The rearrangement uses TRBV29-1 and TRBJ2-7; 7 bases map to TRBD2. This CDR3 has 14 amino acids. CDR1 and CDR2 (germline): SQVTM, ANQGSEA. The J segment lost 4 bases and the V segment lost 4 bases, leaving 10 bases of the junction unmatched. The CDR3 loop reads CSVAFPGLSYEQYF. The CDR3 bases are TGCAGCGTTGCCTTTCCGGGACTATCTTACGAGCAGTACTTC.

By share, this clonotype counts as medium-sized. This rearrangement joins TRBV20-1 to TRBJ2-3; no clear D gene. Germline CDR1 reads DFQATT; CDR2 reads SNEGSKA (reference sequence). This CDR3 region has 14 residues. Trimming left V 3 bases short and J 1 base short, with 11 bases between. CDR3 in amino acids: CSARGYGGTDTQYF. CDR3 DNA: TGCAGTGCTAGGGGGTACGGCGGCACAGATACGCAGTATTTT.

The V and J genes are TRBV5-1 and TRBJ2-1; D gene ambiguous. The ends were cut back, 2 bases at V and 8 bases at J, with 8 bases in the middle. Germline V gene sequence: CDR1 SGHRS, CDR2 YFSETQ. This CDR3 spans 12 amino acids. The DNA of the CDR3 is TGCGCCAGCAGCTTTCCCTCAGATGAGCAGTTCTTC. It specifies CASSFPSDEQFF.

By share, this clonotype ranks as medium-sized (0.01 to 0.1%). The chain carries TRBV5-1 and TRBJ2-4, with 11 bases aligning to TRBD2. Germline-derived CDR1 and CDR2 are SGHRS and YFSETQ. The CDR3 is 16 amino acids. Trimming removed 3 bases from V and 0 bases from J; junction bases left unmatched: 2. Here the CDR3 reads CASSYTSGRAKNIQYF. CDR3 in DNA: TGCGCCAGCAGCTACACTAGCGGGAGAGCCAAAAACATTCAGTACTTC.